This T cell receptor (beta chain) was sequenced in a study of CD8 T cells in ankylosing spondylitis. TCRdb reprocessed the 5' RACE reads with MiXCR, giving one entry per CDR3 protein. Of a few hundred thousand distinct CDR3 sequences listed, 18% are singletons. This clonotype was counted only a few times. Its specificity is unknown. Findings of the study overall: Disease-linked clones reportedly concentrated significantly in matched ankylosing spondylitis synovial fluid. A number of the motif variants had already been described in reactive arthritis synovial fluid and blood.

The CDR3 runs to 16 residues. The germline V and J ends were trimmed by 1 base and 2 bases, with 13 bases remaining between them. Germline values: CDR1 MGHRA, CDR2 YSYEKL. What was sequenced was blood, either unsorted or a sorted T cell fraction (not recorded which). The chain is built from TRBV4-1 and TRBJ2-3; D uncertain. The TCR comes from a male donor with ankylosing spondylitis or in good health (not recorded which). DNA of the CDR3: TGCGCCAGCAGCCAAGGGTCCGGCAGTCCCACAGATACGCAGTATTTT. Its translation is CASSQGSGSPTDTQYF.